This TCR beta chain appears in the sequencing data of a study of neurological immune-mediated disorders. Synthesis of cDNA was carried out by template-switch 5'RACE. The reaction used 10-nucleotide random UMIs. TCRdb re-derived calls from the 5' RACE reads in MiXCR, one entry per CDR3 protein. Among some 79,000 distinct CDR3 sequences listed, around 14% were seen once. Blood bank volunteers in Maryland, USA, served as healthy controls. It was from 2 million PBMCs stored at -80 C that the unsorted libraries were obtained. This clonotype has a handful of counts. Trimming took 4 bases from V and 7 from J, leaving 17 bases between them. This CDR3 is built from 14 residues. Germline V gene sequence: CDR1 PRHDT, CDR2 FYEKMQ (reference sequence).

The clonotype originates from a woman between 45 and 60 years old in good health. The sequenced material came from PBMCs. V is TRBV13 and J is TRBJ2-7; D is perhaps TRBD1 or TRBD2 (6 bases each). The CDR3 loop is CASSSPRRGREQYF. The CDR3 DNA reads TGTGCCAGCAGCTCCCCCCGGAGGGGGAGAGAGCAGTACTTC.